These T cell receptor beta chains were read from a single sample in a study of T-cell memory formation after mild COVID-19. A single record per CDR3 protein comes from TCRdb applying MiXCR to the 5' RACE reads. The sample records under 550,000 distinct CDR3 sequences, 15% to 20% being singletons. The source material was PBMCs or a T cell subset sorted from them (not recorded which). These receptor sequences come from an adult woman who had mild COVID-19 (a few samples of this study predate the infection). Cell type and time point are not known. The CDR3 runs from the conserved cysteine through the conserved F or W.

V gene	J gene	CDR3 protein
TRBV12-3/TRBV12-4	TRBJ2-7	CASSPAGAHFEQYF
TRBV7-2	TRBJ2-1	CASSLGALLLGEQFF
TRBV6-1	TRBJ1-5	CASSGGGGFTQPQHF
TRBV7-8	TRBJ2-5	CASSVSVEVETQYF
TRBV7-2	TRBJ2-1	CASSISGLNNNEQFF
TRBV9	TRBJ1-1	CASSNGPGTGGRYFTMNTEAFF
TRBV5-1	TRBJ2-7	CASSLVAGVDDEQYF
TRBV20-1	TRBJ2-2	CSARPSGTLTGELFF
TRBV20-1	TRBJ1-1	CRGDSMNTEAFF
TRBV20-1	TRBJ1-1	CSARDSLNTEAFF
TRBV6-5	TRBJ2-1	CASSYPNPSYNEQFF
TRBV6-6	TRBJ1-2	CASSYRGLEGYTF
TRBV7-6	TRBJ2-1	CASSLGPPGLAPGGQFF
TRBV12-3/TRBV12-4	TRBJ2-5	CASSLAGGTGAQETQYF
TRBV6-2/TRBV6-3	TRBJ2-5	CASRPLGTSGETQYF
TRBV3-1	TRBJ2-1	CASSQARLTDRNNEQFF
TRBV4-1	TRBJ1-1	CASSQALETSTEAFF
TRBV18	TRBJ1-1	CASCPGTGNTEAFF
TRBV2	TRBJ2-7	CASSPKRGPGYEQYF
TRBV12-3/TRBV12-4	TRBJ1-4	CASSSINEKLFF
TRBV6-2/TRBV6-3	TRBJ2-1	CASSDPGTLSYNEQFF
TRBV11-2	TRBJ2-3	CASSLSASGSLSDTQYF
TRBV6-5	TRBJ2-7	CASSQRQGAYEQYF
TRBV3-1	TRBJ2-2	CASSQETLTNTGELFF
TRBV12-3/TRBV12-4	TRBJ2-4	CASTLARGGSSLVKNIQYF
TRBV6-6	TRBJ1-2	CASTSVAGGDYGYTF
TRBV6-1	TRBJ2-5	CASSEVDRETQYF
TRBV7-2	TRBJ2-7	CASSHRLAGVSEQYF
TRBV12-3/TRBV12-4	TRBJ1-4	CASTRTGKVEKLFF
TRBV7-8	TRBJ1-2	CASSSPTKAHGYTF
TRBV30	TRBJ2-3	CAWSTQGISTDTQYF
TRBV30	TRBJ2-5	CAWSAGTSWYF
TRBV9	TRBJ2-1	CASSQNSGNEQFF
TRBV20-1	TRBJ1-6	CSAQQGVGNSPLHF
TRBV20-1	TRBJ2-3	CSARAGTGTTDTQYF
TRBV18	TRBJ2-7	CASSPIAGGFEQYF
TRBV5-1	TRBJ2-7	CASSLHTGPAYEQYF
TRBV30	TRBJ2-7	CAGALTSGYEQYF
TRBV12-3/TRBV12-4	TRBJ2-1	CASSLGPPGNEQFF
TRBV27	TRBJ2-2	CASSPSPGLANTGELFF
TRBV29-1	TRBJ2-1	CSVSRGSDYNEQFF
TRBV5-1	TRBJ2-3	CASSLGPGQTDTQYF
TRBV12-3/TRBV12-4	TRBJ1-1	CASSFRNRANTEAFF
TRBV5-6	TRBJ2-7	CASSTTSGLSYEQYF
TRBV2	TRBJ2-1	CASSWRPGLAAYNEQFF
TRBV6-1	TRBJ2-7	CASRSTVYHEQYF
TRBV11-2	TRBJ2-1	CASSRLAGVVNEQFF
TRBV10-3	TRBJ2-2	CAILRGDANTGELFF
TRBV7-2	TRBJ2-3	CASSLALRTDTQYF
TRBV10-3	TRBJ2-6	CAISELQGGGANVLTF
TRBV29-1	TRBJ2-1	CSVVGGTREGVQQFF